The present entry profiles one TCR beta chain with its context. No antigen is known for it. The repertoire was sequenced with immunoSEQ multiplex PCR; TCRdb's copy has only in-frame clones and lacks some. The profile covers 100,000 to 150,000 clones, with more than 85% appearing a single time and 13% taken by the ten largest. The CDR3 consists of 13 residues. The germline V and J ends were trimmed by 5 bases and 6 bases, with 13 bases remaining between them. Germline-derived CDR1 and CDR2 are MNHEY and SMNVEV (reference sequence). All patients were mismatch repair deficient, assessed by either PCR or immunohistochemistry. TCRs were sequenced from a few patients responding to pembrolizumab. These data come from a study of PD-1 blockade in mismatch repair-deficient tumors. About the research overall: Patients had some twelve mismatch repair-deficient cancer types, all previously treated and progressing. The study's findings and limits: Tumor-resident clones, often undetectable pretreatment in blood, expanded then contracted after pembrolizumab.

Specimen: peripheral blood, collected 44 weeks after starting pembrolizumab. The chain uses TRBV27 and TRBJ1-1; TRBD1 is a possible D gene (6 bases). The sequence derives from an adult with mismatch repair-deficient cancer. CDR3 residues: CASSQTGRAEAFF. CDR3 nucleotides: TGTGCCAGCAGTCAAACAGGGAGGGCTGAAGCTTTCTTT.